The 15 T cell receptor beta chains below were found in one sample sequenced in a study of blood T cell repertoires in COVID-19. TCRdb keeps only in-frame clones here, not all; method: immunoSEQ multiplex PCR. The sample yields about 160,000 clones, roughly 87% seen once. Material: peripheral blood. The receptors come from a woman aged 55-70 years with active or convalescent COVID-19.

The rearrangement uses TRBV10-3 and TRBJ1-5; no clear D gene. There are 14 residues in the CDR3. Per germline, CDR1 ENHRY and CDR2 SYGVKD. Trimming took off 3 bases at V and 4 bases at J, with 10 bases between the two ends. As DNA, the CDR3 is TGTGCCATCAGTGAATCTGGGAGAAATCAGCCCCAGCATTTT. Translated: CAISESGRNQPQHF.

The V and J genes are TRBV5-1 and TRBJ2-2; the match to TRBD2 covers 11 bases. Germline V gives CDR1 SGHRS, CDR2 YFSETQ. This CDR3 is 17 amino acids long. With V trimmed by 4 bases and J by 1 base, 6 bases remained unmatched. CDR3 nucleotide sequence: TGCGCCAGCAGCCCACGTCTAGCGGGGGGGAACACCGGGGAGCTGTTTTTT. As protein: CASSPRLAGGNTGELFF.

The chain uses TRBV5-4 and TRBJ2-7; no definite D call. V was clipped by 0 bases and J by 4 bases, with 5 bases between them. The CDR3 has 12 residues. Germline V gene data show CDR1 as SGHNT and CDR2 as YYREEE (reference sequence). The CDR3 DNA reads as TGTGCCAGCAGCTTGGGACAATACGAGCAGTACTTC. Protein product: CASSLGQYEQYF.

The rearrangement uses TRBV5-1 and TRBJ2-5, with 8 bases aligning to TRBD2. V was pared by 9 bases and J by 5 bases, with 15 bases of the junction left unmatched. Germline assignment: CDR1 SGHRS and CDR2 YFSETQ. The CDR3 has 15 residues. CDR3 region: CATTPGSGGFETQYF. CDR3 coding DNA: TGCGCCACTACCCCTGGAAGCGGGGGATTTGAGACCCAGTACTTC.

The rearrangement links TRBV9 to TRBJ1-3, with D maybe TRBD1 (5 bases). CDR1 and CDR2 from the germline V gene are SGDLS and YYNGEE. The CDR3 runs 14 residues. Trimming removed 4 bases at V and 4 bases at J, with 12 bases between. DNA for the CDR3: TGTGCCAGCAGCTCCCCGGGGGGGGGAAACACCATATATTTT. Protein sequence: CASSSPGGGNTIYF.

The chain links TRBV2 to TRBJ1-4; 10 bases line up with TRBD1. V lost 6 bases to trimming and J lost 1 base; unmatched junction nucleotides: 2. This CDR3 has 15 residues. Per the germline V gene, CDR1 is SNHLY and CDR2 is FYNNEI. The CDR3 sequence is CASSGQGGTNEKLFF. As DNA, the CDR3 is TGTGCCAGCAGCGGACAGGGGGGAACTAATGAAAAACTGTTTTTT.

V usage is TRBV4-1 and J usage is TRBJ2-7; 8 bases match TRBD1. Germline lookup yields CDR1 MGHRA and CDR2 YSYEKL. CDR3 size: 15 residues. The J segment lost 2 bases and the V segment lost 4 bases, leaving 7 bases of the junction unmatched. The CDR3 here is CASSPLGTGTYEQYF. The CDR3 DNA follows: TGCGCCAGCAGCCCCCTAGGGACAGGAACCTACGAGCAGTACTTC.

The chain uses TRBV7-9 and TRBJ1-2; no definite D call. From germline, CDR1 is SEHNR and CDR2 FQNEAQ (reference sequence). Trimming shortened V by 2 bases and J by 11 bases, and 18 bases separated the two germline ends. CDR3 size: 14 residues. For the CDR3, the DNA is TGTGCCAGCAGCTTATACATAGACCAGCTAGGTTACACCTTC. Translating it yields CASSLYIDQLGYTF.

This clone appeared a single time. The chain links TRBV12-5 to TRBJ1-1; D not resolved. Germline assignment: CDR1 LGHNT and CDR2 FRNRAP. The CDR3 contains 12 residues. The V end was cut by 7 bases, the J end by 3 bases, with 9 bases between. CDR3 amino acids: CASVTSYTEAFF. The CDR3 DNA reads TGTGCTAGTGTTACATCTTACACTGAAGCTTTCTTT. The full variable domain, completed using reference TRBV12-5 and TRBJ1-1, is DARVTQTPRHKVTEMGQEVTMRCQPILGHNTVFWYRQTMMQGLELLAYFRNRAPLDDSGMPKDRFSAEMPDATLATLKIQPSEPRDSAVYFCASVTSYTEAFFGQGTRLTVV.

The rearrangement uses TRBV2 and TRBJ2-2, with D perhaps matching TRBD1 (5 bases). The CDR3 runs to 15 residues. Germline loops: CDR1 SNHLY, CDR2 FYNNEI. Trimming cost V 6 bases and J 2 bases, with 13 bases left between them. CDR3 bases: TGTGCCAGCAGCCCGACAGCCACAAACACCGGGGAGCTGTTTTTT. Translation: CASSPTATNTGELFF.

V usage is TRBV6-5 and J usage is TRBJ2-7; maybe TRBD1 (5 bases). Germline assignment: CDR1 MNHEY and CDR2 SVGAGI. The CDR3 is 14 residues long. The V end was cut by 5 bases, the J end by 6 bases, with 17 bases between. The CDR3 nucleotides are TGTGCCAGCAGTCCAACTGGGGCGCCGCTCGAGCAGTACTTC. This translates into CASSPTGAPLEQYF.

This sequence joins TRBV5-1 and TRBJ2-2; 8 bases align to TRBD2. J was trimmed by 4 bases and V by 0 bases; bases with no gene match: 5. This CDR3 comprises 16 residues. Germline V gene lookup returns CDR1 SGHRS and CDR2 YFSETQ. CDR3 coding DNA: TGCGCCAGCAGCTTGGAGGGTAGCGGGGTCACCGGGGAGCTGTTTTTT. Its translation is CASSLEGSGVTGELFF.

This clone was seen only once. The chain carries TRBV6-5 and TRBJ1-1; D gene unclear. The V end lost 5 bases, the J end lost 5 bases, and 12 bases lay between the germline ends. CDR3 length: 13 amino acids. Germline CDR1 MNHEY, CDR2 SVGAGI. CDR3 sequence (DNA): TGTGCCAGCAGTACCGGGAGAGGGACTGAAGCTTTCTTT. Amino acids: CASSTGRGTEAFF.

This sequence joins TRBV29-1 and TRBJ1-6, with TRBD1 matching 9 bases. V dropped 6 bases and J dropped 6; count of bases not matched to a gene: 3. This CDR3 is built from 13 residues. Germline CDR1 and CDR2: SQVTM and ANQGSEA. The CDR3 reads CSVAGQGNSPLHF. CDR3 coding DNA: TGCAGCGTGGCGGGACAGGGTAATTCACCCCTCCACTTT. Full variable domain (outside the CDR3, taken from reference TRBV29-1 and TRBJ1-6): SAVISQKPSRDICQRGTSLTIQCQVDSQVTMMFWYRQQPGQSLTLIATANQGSEATYESGFVIDKFPISRPNLTFSTLTVSNMSPEDSSIYLCSVAGQGNSPLHFGNGTRLTVT.

V gene TRBV13 combines with J gene TRBJ2-5; 15 bases line up with TRBD2. This CDR3 has 16 residues. V lost 6 bases to trimming and J lost 4 bases; unmatched junction nucleotides: 6. Per germline, CDR1 PRHDT and CDR2 FYEKMQ (reference sequence). The CDR3 reads CASSSRTSGGAETQYF. CDR3 nucleotide sequence: TGTGCCAGCAGTTCAAGGACTAGCGGGGGGGCAGAGACCCAGTACTTC.